The following is a TCR beta chain sequence with its context. Its antigen is not known. The data were obtained in a study of shared clonotypes between healthy human individuals. Study-wide results and caveats: Non-shared clonotypes had lower generation probabilities than those shared by all four donors. Rarefaction demonstrated incomplete sorted-subset sequencing despite large depth.

An assay was performed, and its level was deep. Clones were sequenced by immunoSEQ multiplex PCR, and TCRdb holds only the in-frame ones, with some missing. This table has approximately 840,000 clones, approximately 97% appearing once. The V and J ends lost 1 base and 8 bases, in that order; junction bases with no gene match: 6. From germline, CDR1 is PRHDT and CDR2 FYEKMQ (reference sequence). CDR3 size: 15 residues. The naive CD8 subset, CD45RO-negative cells positively selected for CCR7, excluded terminally differentiated effector memory CD45RA+ cells. The receptor's source is a man aged 30 to 45 in good health. What was sequenced was naive CD8+ T cells sorted from blood. The rearrangement uses TRBV13 and TRBJ2-1; 9 bases match TRBD2. CDR3 sequence reads: CASSLEREVVDEQFF. CDR3 DNA sequence: TGTGCCAGCAGCTTAGAGCGGGAGGTTGTCGATGAGCAGTTCTTC.